Listed here are 15 T cell receptor beta chains from one sample, sequenced in a study of cytomegalovirus exposure and HLA in healthy donors. The study ran its PCR with 60 Vbeta and 13 Jbeta primers. This table comes from immunoSEQ multiplex PCR, and its TCRdb copy is limited to in-frame clones, with some not included. Here the sample spans a few hundred thousand clones, less than 85% being singletons. The specimen was PBMCs. The receptor source for this set is a girl aged 2 to 9 in good health and CMV-seronegative.

This clone was observed a handful of times. This chain joins TRBV6-5 and TRBJ2-7, with 8 positions matching TRBD2. The germline gives CDR1 MNHEY, CDR2 SVGAGI. This CDR3 is 16 amino acids long. Trimming took 2 bases from V and 6 from J; bases not matched to a gene: 12. The CDR3 coding sequence is TGTGCCAGCAGTTACCTGAGGCACGCGGGAGGACGCGAGCAGTACTTC. Translated: CASSYLRHAGGREQYF.

The CDR3 is CASSSRTETYYGYTF. The DNA for the CDR3 is TGTGCCAGCAGCTCAAGGACAGAAACTTACTATGGCTACACCTTC. The rearrangement links TRBV13 to TRBJ1-2; D possibly corresponds to TRBD1 (6 bases). Trimming cost V 4 bases and J 3 bases, with 15 bases left between them. CDR1 and CDR2 (germline): PRHDT, FYEKMQ (reference sequence). The CDR3 extends over 15 amino acids. The full variable domain, in which reference TRBV13 and TRBJ1-2 provide the parts outside the CDR3, is AAGVIQSPRHLIKEKRETATLKCYPIPRHDTVYWYQQGPGQDPQFLISFYEKMQSDKGSIPDRFSAQQFSDYHSELNMSSLELGDSALYFCASSSRTETYYGYTFGSGTRLTVV.

The chain carries TRBV7-6 and TRBJ2-5, with 9 nucleotides matching TRBD2. TRBJ2-7 matches the DNA end more closely, so the J call is doubtful. The CDR3 contains 16 residues. The germline CDR1 and CDR2 sequences are SGHVS and FNYEAQ. This CDR3 reads CASSTLAGASTHEQYF. The CDR3, as DNA: TGTGCCAGCAGCACATTAGCGGGGGCCTCCACCCACGAGCAGTACTTC.

This chain links TRBV10-3 with TRBJ1-2, with D tentatively TRBD1 (5 bases). Deletions cut 3 bases from V and 4 bases from J, with 9 bases between. The germline V gene encodes CDR1 ENHRY and CDR2 SYGVKD. The CDR3 contains 13 residues. The CDR3 coding sequence is TGTGCCATCAGTGAAGACAGTCTCTATGGCTACACCTTC. Translation: CAISEDSLYGYTF.

The chain combines TRBV5-8 with TRBJ1-1; TRBD1 might be the D (5 bases). Per germline, CDR1 SGHTS and CDR2 YDEGEE. Trimming cost V 2 bases and J 6 bases, with 23 bases left between them. The length of the CDR3 is 17 residues. The CDR3 loop reads CASSLSAHGGRGAEAFF. CDR3 sequence (DNA): TGTGCCAGCAGCTTATCGGCTCACGGGGGGAGAGGCGCTGAAGCTTTCTTT.

The chain carries TRBV18 and TRBJ2-3, with TRBD1 matching 8 bases. CDR3 length: 12 amino acids. The germline CDR1 and CDR2 sequences are KGHSH and LQKENI. Losses at the gene ends were 10 bases for V and 4 bases for J; bases not matched to a gene: 4. CDR3 in DNA: TGTGCCACCGGACAGGGTCCAGATACGCAGTATTTT. Translation: CATGQGPDTQYF. Based on the CDR3 plus reference TRBV18 and TRBJ2-3, the full variable domain is NAGVMQNPRHLVRRRGQEARLRCSPMKGHSHVYWYRQLPEEGLKFMVYLQKENIIDESGMPKERFSAEFPKEGPSILRIQQVVRGDSAAYFCATGQGPDTQYFGPGTRLTVL.

The V and J genes are TRBV2 and TRBJ2-5; D perhaps matches TRBD2 (5 bases). The J call is doubtful: the DNA matches TRBJ2-7 better. The germline gives CDR1 SNHLY, CDR2 FYNNEI. The CDR3 has 13 amino acids. CDR3: CASSDDGVSEQYF. CDR3 nucleotides: TGTGCCAGCAGTGACGACGGGGTAAGCGAGCAGTACTTC.

The V gene is TRBV2, the J gene TRBJ2-2, with a possible D match to TRBD1 (6 bases). The germline V and J ends were trimmed by 9 bases and 1 base, with 9 bases remaining between them. Germline CDR1 reads SNHLY; CDR2 reads FYNNEI. The CDR3 runs 13 residues. This chain's CDR3 is CARGTRNTGELFF. In DNA form, the CDR3 reads TGTGCCAGGGGGACAAGGAACACCGGGGAGCTGTTTTTT.

The chain joins TRBV9 to TRBJ2-5; TRBD2 aligns across 10 bases. There are 15 residues in the CDR3. The germline V gene has CDR1 SGDLS and CDR2 YYNGEE. V gave up 1 base and J gave up 1 base; unmatched junction bases: 1. The CDR3 DNA follows: TGTGCCAGCAGCGTATCTAGCGGGGGCCAAGAGACCCAGTACTTC. Its translation: CASSVSSGGQETQYF.

The V and J genes are TRBV27 and TRBJ2-7, with a tentative D call TRBD1 (6 bases). CDR1 is MNHEY and CDR2 is SMNVEV in the germline V gene (reference sequence). CDR3 length: 15 residues. The ends were cut back, 3 bases at V and 3 bases at J, with 15 bases in the middle. This CDR3 is CASSFTGRGFYEQYF. Written as DNA, the CDR3 is TGTGCCAGCAGTTTTACTGGCAGGGGATTCTACGAGCAGTACTTC.

The rearrangement links TRBV7-2 to TRBJ2-7, with D perhaps matching TRBD2 (5 bases). The germline V gene has CDR1 SGHTA and CDR2 FQGNSA. V lost 1 base and J lost 4, with 8 bases in between. This CDR3 contains 13 residues. The CDR3 region is CASSLGLYYEQYF. The DNA for the CDR3 is TGTGCCAGCAGCTTAGGACTATATTACGAGCAGTACTTC.

The chain couples TRBV5-4 to TRBJ2-7; 9 positions match TRBD1. The CDR3 contains 13 residues. Germline lookup yields CDR1 SGHNT and CDR2 YYREEE (reference sequence). Losses at the gene ends were 4 bases for V and 5 bases for J; bases not matched to a gene: 4. The DNA for the CDR3 is TGTGCCAGCAGCACTGACAGGGGGGACGAGCAGTACTTC. As protein: CASSTDRGDEQYF.

The rearrangement links TRBV2 to TRBJ1-6; D possibly corresponds to TRBD1 (6 bases). Trimming cost V 6 bases and J 7 bases, with 13 bases left between them. The CDR3 loop spans 14 amino acids. CDR1 is SNHLY and CDR2 is FYNNEI in the germline V gene. CDR3 sequence reads: CASSGGGGNSPLHF. The CDR3 nucleotides are TGTGCCAGCAGCGGGGGGGGCGGGAATTCACCCCTCCACTTT.

This chain joins TRBV10-2 and TRBJ1-1, with no clear D. V was cut by 8 bases and J by 11 bases, with 15 bases left in between. Per germline, CDR1 WSHSY and CDR2 SAAADI. The CDR3 covers 11 residues. The CDR3 loop reads CASRGQATAFF. The CDR3 DNA reads TGCGCCAGCCGAGGGCAGGCTACGGCTTTCTTT.

The chain employs TRBV23-1 and TRBJ1-5; no firm D call. TRBV23-1 is an open reading frame whose function is uncertain. The CDR3 covers 17 residues. CDR3 in amino acids: CAFSGVGGGLGNQPQHF. The CDR3 region has the DNA TGCGCTTTTAGCGGGGTTGGAGGAGGTTTGGGCAATCAGCCCCAGCATTTT.